The source of this T cell receptor beta chain is a study of blood T cells in healthy people across ages. A second about 7 to 12 cycle PCR used barcoded and J-beta primers. TCRdb redid the calling of the 5' RACE reads with MiXCR, one entry per CDR3 protein. The sample lists 920,000 or so distinct CDR3 sequences; around 43% were seen once. Between the trimmed V and J ends, which lost 3 bases and 4 bases, there was a span of 12 bases. The CDR3 totals 14 residues. Germline-derived CDR1 and CDR2 are MNHEY and SMNVEV (reference sequence). The sequence was obtained from a woman aged 60 to 75 in good health. The chain joins TRBV27 to TRBJ2-5; D possibly matches TRBD1 or TRBD2 (6 bases each). The sequencing sample was made of blood. In nucleotides, the CDR3 is TGTGCCAGCAGTTTTGCCAGGGGAGGAGAGACCCAGTACTTC. It translates to CASSFARGGETQYF.